These 16 T cell receptor beta chains originate from one sample sequenced in a study of graft-versus-host responses after intestinal transplantation. Generated by immunoSEQ multiplex PCR, the TCRdb table keeps only in-frame clones and is missing some. The data contain roughly 100,000 clones, about 88% of them seen just once; the ten biggest clones take up 0.7% to 0.9%. These receptors are not linked to any known antigen. Sequencing was performed on unstimulated CD4+ T cells sorted from spleen or lymph node cells, taken before intestinal transplant. These receptors originate from a human donor who received an intestinal transplant.

This rearrangement joins TRBV6-1 to TRBJ2-7; TRBD1 is a possible D gene (6 bases). Germline lookup yields CDR1 MNHNS and CDR2 SASEGT. The CDR3 has 15 amino acids. Trimming took 8 bases from V and 7 from J, leaving 24 bases between them. The CDR3 spells CASLPRGRTQGEQYF. The CDR3 region has the DNA TGTGCCAGCCTCCCCAGGGGCCGCACCCAAGGGGAGCAGTACTTC.

The chain recombines TRBV5-1 with TRBJ1-3; 7 bases map to TRBD1. Germline-derived CDR1 and CDR2 are SGHRS and YFSETQ. V dropped 0 bases and J dropped 3; count of bases not matched to a gene: 3. The CDR3 extends over 15 amino acids. For the CDR3, the DNA is TGCGCCAGCAGCTTGGGACAGGGAGGTGGAAACACCATATATTTT. Translated: CASSLGQGGGNTIYF.

The chain couples TRBV6-6 to TRBJ2-1, with D possibly matching TRBD1 (6 bases). CDR3 length: 13 residues. Trimming shortened V by 11 bases and J by 3 bases, and 14 bases separated the two germline ends. CDR1 is MNHNY, CDR2 SVGAGI, per germline (reference sequence). CDR3 sequence reads: CAGKRDIYNEQFF. The CDR3 bases are TGTGCCGGTAAACGGGACATCTACAATGAGCAGTTCTTC.

This sequence joins TRBV9 and TRBJ2-2, with D possibly TRBD1 on 5 matching bases. Trimming removed 5 bases at V and 6 bases at J, with 11 bases between. This CDR3 comprises 13 residues. Germline V gene lookup returns CDR1 SGDLS and CDR2 YYNGEE. CDR3 residues: CASRAQQAGELFF. CDR3 sequence (DNA): TGTGCCAGCAGAGCACAACAGGCCGGGGAGCTGTTTTTT.

The chain links TRBV7-3 to TRBJ1-2; unclear D gene. The CDR3 runs to 13 residues. Trimming stripped 2 bases from V and 2 bases from J, with 6 bases between. Germline V gene data show CDR1 as SGHTA and CDR2 as FQGTGA. In nucleotides, the CDR3 is TGTGCCAGCAGCTTATCGGCAAACTATGGCTACACCTTC. Protein: CASSLSANYGYTF.

V gene TRBV7-9 combines with J gene TRBJ2-4, with D maybe TRBD1 (5 bases). Germline CDR1 SEHNR, CDR2 FQNEAQ (reference sequence). The CDR3 is 13 amino acids. V lost 1 base and J lost 6, with 7 bases in between. The CDR3 here is CASSLGGGNIQYF. CDR3 in DNA: TGTGCCAGCAGCTTAGGGGGCGGAAACATTCAGTACTTC.

The chain links TRBV7-3 to TRBJ2-5, with TRBD2 matching 14 bases. The CDR3 length is 14 residues. V lost 5 bases to trimming and J lost 14 bases; unmatched junction nucleotides: 10. Germline V lookup: CDR1 SGHTA, CDR2 FQGTGA. This CDR3 reads CASSIGTSGSSVYF. DNA for the CDR3: TGTGCCAGCAGCATCGGGACTAGCGGGAGTAGTGTATACTTC.

This clone was seen only a few times. This chain uses TRBV10-3 with TRBJ2-7, with D possibly being TRBD2 (6 bases). V lost 0 bases to trimming and J lost 2 bases, with 8 bases between them. The CDR3 has 14 amino acids. Looked up from germline, CDR1 is ENHRY and CDR2 is SYGVKD. The CDR3 DNA reads TGTGCCATCAGTGAGTCGGGCGGGACCTACGAGCAGTACTTC. The encoded protein is CAISESGGTYEQYF.

The J gene is TRBJ1-6, the V gene TRBV6-5; 9 bases are a match to TRBD1. Germline lookup yields CDR1 MNHEY and CDR2 SVGAGI. J was trimmed by 16 bases and V by 8 bases; bases with no gene match: 12. The CDR3 totals 13 residues. CDR3 DNA: TGTGCCAGCCGCCGGACAGGGGCGTCTCCTCTCCACTTT. This codes for CASRRTGASPLHF.

This clone has a single count. This chain joins TRBV6-1 and TRBJ2-4; D ambiguous. The V gene's germline CDR1 is MNHNS and CDR2 SASEGT. V lost 6 bases and J 0 bases, leaving 9 bases between the germline ends. This CDR3 spans 14 amino acids. CDR3 coding DNA: TGTGCCAGCAGAGAAACGGTAGCCAAAAACATTCAGTACTTC. It translates to CASRETVAKNIQYF.

This clone was counted once. This sequence joins TRBV9 and TRBJ2-1, with TRBD2 matching 7 bases. The CDR3 consists of 13 residues. CDR1 is SGDLS and CDR2 is YYNGEE in the germline V gene. V lost 0 bases and J lost 11; bases outside the gene matches: 5. CDR3: CASSVVEAGQQFF. CDR3 in DNA: TGTGCCAGCAGCGTAGTCGAAGCGGGGCAGCAGTTCTTC.

This sequence joins TRBV7-3 and TRBJ2-5, with 11 nucleotides matching TRBD2. This CDR3 spans 16 amino acids. V dropped 5 bases and J dropped 1; count of bases not matched to a gene: 6. The germline V gene has CDR1 SGHTA and CDR2 FQGTGA. The CDR3 bases are TGTGCCAGCAGCCCCACTGGACTAGCGGGCCAAGAGACCCAGTACTTC. This codes for CASSPTGLAGQETQYF.

This chain joins TRBV7-2 and TRBJ2-7, with D unresolved. The CDR3 consists of 13 residues. Per germline, CDR1 SGHTA and CDR2 FQGNSA. With 5 bases removed from V and 7 bases from J, the gap between germline ends came to 15 bases. The CDR3 sequence: CASSLATAREQYF. The CDR3 DNA reads as TGTGCCAGCAGCCTTGCGACGGCTCGGGAGCAGTACTTC.

The rearrangement links TRBV7-2 to TRBJ2-7; maybe TRBD1 (5 bases). The V end lost 3 bases, the J end lost 4 bases, and 10 bases lay between the germline ends. The germline gives CDR1 SGHTA, CDR2 FQGNSA. The CDR3 sequence is 13 residues long. CDR3 sequence: CASSLGRVYEQYF. The CDR3 nucleotides read TGTGCCAGCAGCTTGGGCAGGGTATACGAGCAGTACTTC. The whole variable domain, filled in from reference TRBV7-2 and TRBJ2-7, reads GAGVSQSPSNKVTEKGKDVELRCDPISGHTALYWYRQSLGQGLEFLIYFQGNSAPDKSGLPSDRFSAERTGGSVSTLTIQRTQQEDSAVYLCASSLGRVYEQYFGPGTRLTVT.

The chain links TRBV6-1 to TRBJ2-3; 7 bases agree with TRBD2. Germline V CDR1 and CDR2: MNHNS, SASEGT. V lost 8 bases to trimming and J lost 1 base; unmatched junction nucleotides: 9. The CDR3 is made up of 15 amino acids. CDR3 in DNA: TGTGCCAGCTCACCCCTAGCGGAGCGCACAGATACGCAGTATTTT. Translating it yields CASSPLAERTDTQYF.

This clone appeared a few times. V usage is TRBV6-1 and J usage is TRBJ1-2, with TRBD1 matching 8 bases. CDR1 is MNHNS, CDR2 SASEGT, per germline. The CDR3 contains 12 residues. Trimming took 8 bases from V and 8 from J; bases not matched to a gene: 7. Here the CDR3 reads CASLRGREGYTF. The CDR3 nucleotides read TGTGCCAGCCTCAGGGGGCGTGAGGGCTACACCTTC.